This TCR beta chain derives from a study of T cell responses to AZD1222 COVID-19 vaccine. With respect to this clone: Its antigen is undetermined.

Overall study findings and caveats: Repertoires were sampled only after the peak T cell response.

With 5 bases removed from V and 0 bases from J, the gap between germline ends came to 11 bases. Looked up from germline, CDR1 is MDHEN and CDR2 is SYDVKM. CDR3 length equals 16 residues. Method: immunoSEQ multiplex PCR; TCRdb's copy keeps in-frame clones and lacks some. The repertoire includes about 140,000 clones, around 90% of them detected once, and roughly 3.8% sits in the top ten. Here the sequenced sample was peripheral blood, taken on day 0 of AZD1222 vaccination. The V call is TRBV28, the J call TRBJ1-6; D unresolved. This receptor was taken from an adult in good health. The CDR3, as DNA: TGTGCCAGCAGTGCAGTTACTAGCTCCTATAATTCACCCCTCCACTTT. Protein sequence: CASSAVTSSYNSPLHF.